The 24 T cell receptor beta chains given below trace back to one sample, sequenced in a study of blood T cell repertoires in COVID-19. Sequencing was performed with immunoSEQ multiplex PCR; in TCRdb, only in-frame clones are kept and a portion is missing. Counted here are about 160,000 clones, around 90% occurring once; the ten biggest clones make up over 15%. Sequencing used peripheral blood. Receptor source: a man aged 55 to 70 with active or convalescent COVID-19.

The chain has TRBV3-1 (or the pseudogene TRBV3-2) and TRBJ1-3, with D unclear. Germline loops: CDR1 LGHDT, CDR2 YNNKEL (reference sequence). The V gene lost 4 bases and the J gene lost 2 bases, with 15 bases spanning the gap. The CDR3 runs 16 residues. CDR3 bases: TGTGCCAGCAGCCTCCTTTATGTAACTGCTGGAAACACCATATATTTT. Its protein is CASSLLYVTAGNTIYF.

This clone has just one count. CDR3 amino acids: CASRRSGGATEAFF. The CDR3 coding sequence is TGTGCCAGCAGGCGGTCAGGGGGCGCGACTGAAGCTTTCTTT. The V and J genes are TRBV7-8 and TRBJ1-1; TRBD1 matches 8 bases. The V gene end was trimmed by 6 bases and the J gene end by 5 bases; junction bases not matched to a gene: 8. This CDR3 contains 14 residues. CDR1 and CDR2 (germline): SGHVS, FQNEAQ.

This rearrangement joins TRBV19 to TRBJ2-7; TRBD2 matches 14 bases. This CDR3 spans 18 amino acids. V trimming: 6 bases; J trimming: 2 bases; junction bases outside the gene matches: 12. Germline lookup yields CDR1 LNHDA and CDR2 SQIVND (reference sequence). The CDR3 reads CASSQPGLAGDFAYEQYF. The DNA for the CDR3 is TGTGCCAGTAGCCAACCGGGACTAGCGGGAGATTTTGCCTACGAGCAGTACTTC.

This clone appeared a few times. This chain links TRBV4-1 with TRBJ2-6, with a possible D match to TRBD1 (5 bases). The CDR3 consists of 16 residues. Germline CDR1 reads MGHRA; CDR2 reads YSYEKL. V was shortened by 4 bases and J by 0 bases, with 10 bases between the two germline ends. Written as DNA, the CDR3 is TGCGCCAGCAGCCTCGACAGACGCTCTGGGGCCAACGTCCTGACTTTC. Translation gives CASSLDRRSGANVLTF.

This clone was seen a handful of times. CDR3 DNA sequence: TGTGCCAGCAGCACCTGGACAGATTCTTTCTACGAGCAGTACTTC. This translates into CASSTWTDSFYEQYF. This sequence joins TRBV7-9 and TRBJ2-7; tentative D call: TRBD1 (6 bases). The V end lost 5 bases, the J end lost 3 bases, and 17 bases lay between the germline ends. Germline CDR1 and CDR2: SEHNR and FQNEAQ (reference sequence). This CDR3 is built from 15 residues.

This chain joins TRBV3-1 (or the pseudogene TRBV3-2) and TRBJ1-2; perhaps TRBD1 as D (5 bases). V gave up 0 bases and J gave up 6 bases, with 20 bases separating them. The CDR3 consists of 17 residues. Germline lookup yields CDR1 LGHDT and CDR2 YNNKEL (reference sequence). The CDR3 protein is CASSQEERLRGSHGYTF. DNA for the CDR3: TGTGCCAGCAGCCAAGAAGAGAGACTTCGGGGGTCCCATGGCTACACCTTC.

V and J are TRBV27 and TRBJ2-1, with 10 positions matching TRBD2. Trimming cost V 0 bases and J 9 bases; bases outside gene matches: 14. Germline V gene lookup returns CDR1 MNHEY and CDR2 SMNVEV (reference sequence). This CDR3 contains 18 residues. The CDR3 loop reads CASSLSRSASGSLSEQFF. DNA of the CDR3: TGTGCCAGCAGTTTATCTAGATCCGCTAGCGGGAGTCTTAGTGAGCAGTTCTTC.

This chain joins TRBV29-1 and TRBJ2-3; 9 bases align to TRBD2. The CDR3 runs 17 residues. The J segment lost 2 bases and the V segment lost 3 bases, leaving 12 bases of the junction unmatched. The germline gives CDR1 SQVTM, CDR2 ANQGSEA. In nucleotides, the CDR3 is TGCAGCGTTGAGGGCGTTAGCGGGGGCCCCTCCACAGATACGCAGTATTTT. Translating gives CSVEGVSGGPSTDTQYF.

The chain uses TRBV5-1 and TRBJ1-1, with D maybe TRBD1 (6 bases). The CDR3 totals 14 residues. V was shortened by 0 bases and J by 6 bases, with 12 bases between the two germline ends. From germline, CDR1 is SGHRS and CDR2 YFSETQ. The CDR3 loop is CASSLGWDTSEAFF. The CDR3 nucleotides read TGCGCCAGCAGCTTGGGGTGGGACACCTCTGAAGCTTTCTTT. Complete variable domain (other parts from reference TRBV5-1 and TRBJ1-1): KAGVTQTPRYLIKTRGQQVTLSCSPISGHRSVSWYQQTPGQGLQFLFEYFSETQRNKGNFPGRFSGRQFSNSRSEMNVSTLELGDSALYLCASSLGWDTSEAFFGQGTRLTVV.

The CDR3 protein is CASSLLDRGTDTQYF. The CDR3 region has the DNA TGTGCCAGCAGCTTGCTGGACAGGGGCACAGATACGCAGTATTTT. The chain is built from TRBV11-2 and TRBJ2-3, with 8 bases identical to TRBD1. The J segment lost 1 base and the V segment lost 3 bases, leaving 3 bases of the junction unmatched. Germline V gene sequence: CDR1 SGHAT, CDR2 FQNNGV. The CDR3 extends over 15 amino acids.

The rearrangement links TRBV25-1 to TRBJ1-2; D uncertain. The V end was cut by 2 bases, the J end by 8 bases, with 6 bases between. This CDR3 is built from 11 residues. Germline-derived CDR1 and CDR2 are MGHDK and SYGVNS. The CDR3 loop reads CASSETEGYTF. CDR3 coding DNA: TGTGCCAGCAGTGAAACGGAGGGCTACACCTTC.

V usage is TRBV19 and J usage is TRBJ2-1; TRBD1 matches 10 bases. The CDR3 length is 16 residues. V trimming: 6 bases; J trimming: 5 bases; junction bases outside the gene matches: 10. The germline V gene encodes CDR1 LNHDA and CDR2 SQIVND (reference sequence). The CDR3 coding sequence is TGTGCCAGTAGCAACCGGGGACAGGGGTCCAACAATGAGCAGTTCTTC. Its protein is CASSNRGQGSNNEQFF.

This chain connects TRBV11-1 to TRBJ1-2, with 7 bases matching TRBD1. With V trimmed by 5 bases and J by 8 bases, 8 bases remained unmatched. Germline loops: CDR1 SGHAT, CDR2 FQDESV (reference sequence). The length of the CDR3 is 13 residues. CDR3 loop: CASSPTGVLGYTF. In DNA, the CDR3 is TGTGCCAGCAGCCCAACAGGGGTTTTGGGCTACACCTTC.

There are a few counts of this clone. This chain uses TRBV2 with TRBJ2-2, with 7 bases that match TRBD2. Trimming removed 7 bases from V and 7 bases from J; junction bases left unmatched: 9. The CDR3 contains 14 residues. Germline V gene data show CDR1 as SNHLY and CDR2 as FYNNEI. CDR3 loop: CASTLRDYGGELFF. The CDR3 DNA reads as TGTGCCAGCACCCTCCGGGACTACGGCGGGGAGCTGTTTTTT.

V usage is TRBV19 and J usage is TRBJ2-6; 10 nucleotides match TRBD2. V lost 6 bases and J lost 2; bases outside the gene matches: 10. The CDR3 consists of 18 residues. Germline V gene lookup returns CDR1 LNHDA and CDR2 SQIVND (reference sequence). CDR3 in amino acids: CASSPPLAGGAGANVLTF. DNA of the CDR3: TGTGCCAGTAGCCCACCTTTAGCGGGGGGCGCTGGGGCCAACGTCCTGACTTTC. The whole variable domain, filled in from reference TRBV19 and TRBJ2-6, reads DGGITQSPKYLFRKEGQNVTLSCEQNLNHDAMYWYRQDPGQGLRLIYYSQIVNDFQKGDIAEGYSVSREKKESFPLTVTSAQKNPTAFYLCASSPPLAGGAGANVLTFGAGSRLTVL.

The V and J genes are TRBV2 and TRBJ2-6; maybe TRBD1 (6 bases). CDR1 and CDR2 from the germline V gene are SNHLY and FYNNEI. V dropped 5 bases and J dropped 0 bases, with 14 bases sitting between them. The CDR3 runs 17 residues. The DNA of the CDR3 is TGTGCCAGCAGTCTCACAGGGCCAACCTCTGGGGCCAACGTCCTGACTTTC. This codes for CASSLTGPTSGANVLTF.

V and J are TRBV3-1 (or the pseudogene TRBV3-2) and TRBJ1-2; TRBD1 is a possible D gene (6 bases). This CDR3 contains 16 residues. Germline V lookup: CDR1 LGHDT, CDR2 YNNKEL (reference sequence). V was shortened by 0 bases and J by 6 bases, with 17 bases between the two germline ends. CDR3 protein: CASSQDSAGEIDGYTF. The CDR3 coding sequence is TGTGCCAGCAGCCAAGATTCGGCAGGGGAAATAGATGGCTACACCTTC.

This sequence joins TRBV15 and TRBJ2-1, with 11 bases lining up with TRBD2. Germline CDR1 and CDR2: LNHNV and YYDKDF (reference sequence). The V segment lost 5 bases and the J segment 7 bases; nucleotides outside the gene matches: 10. The CDR3 spans 16 residues. CDR3 nucleotide sequence: TGTGCCACCAGCGGAGGCATAGCGGGAGGGTTTAATGAGCAGTTCTTC. Translated, it gives CATSGGIAGGFNEQFF.

The rearrangement links TRBV5-1 to TRBJ2-1, with D uncertain. Trimming shortened V by 0 bases and J by 0 bases, and 7 bases separated the two germline ends. Per germline, CDR1 SGHRS and CDR2 YFSETQ. The CDR3 extends over 15 amino acids. The CDR3 sequence: CASSLDSSSYNEQFF. The CDR3, as DNA: TGCGCCAGCAGCTTGGATAGCAGCTCCTACAATGAGCAGTTCTTC.

The chain employs TRBV5-4 and TRBJ2-7; 7 bases agree with TRBD1. This CDR3 is built from 13 residues. Germline V gene data show CDR1 as SGHNT and CDR2 as YYREEE (reference sequence). V was clipped by 3 bases and J by 5 bases; unmatched bases: 5. In DNA, the CDR3 is TGTGCCAGCAGCTACGACAGGGTAAACGAGCAGTACTTC. The encoded protein is CASSYDRVNEQYF.

The rearrangement links TRBV5-1 to TRBJ2-7, with 9 bases matching TRBD1. Germline V gene lookup returns CDR1 SGHRS and CDR2 YFSETQ. The CDR3 runs 15 residues. Germline trimming cut 1 base from V and 3 bases from J; bases unmatched to any gene: 5. CDR3 in amino acids: CASSLIATGGYEQYF. The CDR3 nucleotides read TGCGCCAGCAGCTTGATTGCGACAGGGGGCTACGAGCAGTACTTC.

V is TRBV9 and J is TRBJ1-3; tentative D call: TRBD1 (6 bases). The CDR3 contains 18 residues. V lost 0 bases, J lost 0 bases, and 16 bases lay in between. Looked up from germline, CDR1 is SGDLS and CDR2 is YYNGEE. The CDR3 bases are TGTGCCAGCAGCGTAGAAAGAGGGACACACTCCTCTGGAAACACCATATATTTT. This encodes CASSVERGTHSSGNTIYF.

The chain has TRBV29-1 and TRBJ1-1, with 8 bases fitting TRBD1. There are 15 residues in the CDR3. With 3 bases clipped from V and 3 bases from J, the junction kept 9 bases outside the gene matches. The germline V gene has CDR1 SQVTM and CDR2 ANQGSEA. The CDR3 region is CSVDRGQGADTEAFF. Written as DNA, the CDR3 is TGCAGCGTTGACCGTGGACAGGGTGCGGACACTGAAGCTTTCTTT.

The V call is TRBV15, the J call TRBJ1-2; 11 bases match TRBD1. V was pared by 4 bases and J by 8 bases, with 9 bases of the junction left unmatched. The CDR3 sequence is 15 residues long. Germline CDR1 is LNHNV and CDR2 is YYDKDF (reference sequence). The DNA of the CDR3 is TGTGCCACCAGCAAATATGGACAGGGGGCGTGGGGCTACACCTTC. Residues: CATSKYGQGAWGYTF.